This TCR beta chain was identified during a study of blood T cell repertoires in COVID-19. The overall study: The United States, Italy and Spain supplied acute and convalescent COVID-19 samples. T cells, B-cell-depleted T cells, or PBMCs provided the cDNA or gDNA that served as material.

This clone was found a few times. The authors' processing: Nucleated cell number was recorded as an estimate derived from reference gene primer amplification. The table came from immunoSEQ multiplex PCR; TCRdb's copy has only in-frame clones and leaves some out. From that table come the V and J calls and clone size; the DNA was used to work out D and trimming. The sample holds around 140,000 clones, about 87% seen once. Germline V gene data show CDR1 as SGHKS and CDR2 as YYEKEE (reference sequence). V lost 0 bases, J lost 4 bases, and 11 bases lay in between. The CDR3 totals 15 residues. The TCR sequence derives from a man aged 50 to 59 with active COVID-19. Specimen: peripheral blood. This chain uses TRBV5-5 with TRBJ1-5; perhaps TRBD1 as D (5 bases). The DNA for the CDR3 is TGTGCCAGCAGCTTGGGTTCCACAGGTAATCAGCCCCAGCATTTT. Its protein is CASSLGSTGNQPQHF.